This entry lists 17 T cell receptor beta chains sequenced from one sample in a study of breast tumors, draining lymph nodes, adjacent tissues. The lymph nodes were axillary draining lymph nodes from breast cancer patients. TCRdb reprocessed the multiplex PCR reads with MiXCR, giving one entry per CDR3 protein. The sample contains around 190,000 distinct CDR3 sequences, roughly a third of which appear only once. The sequenced sample was axillary lymph node tissue. The receptors were sampled from a female donor with breast cancer. Some clones in this sample may be carry-over from other donors' samples.

This clonotype appeared a few times. This chain links TRBV19 with TRBJ1-3, with D possibly matching TRBD1 (6 bases). V was cut by 4 bases and J by 7 bases, with 11 bases left in between. The CDR3 is made up of 13 amino acids. Germline values: CDR1 LNHDA, CDR2 SQIVND (reference sequence). In DNA form, the CDR3 reads TGTGCCAGTAGTAGGGTGGGGGGCAACACCATATATTTT. As protein: CASSRVGGNTIYF.

The CDR3 loop reads CASSETRSSGGYQETQYF. In nucleotides, the CDR3 is TGTGCCAGCAGCGAAACCCGGTCGTCGGGGGGGTACCAAGAGACCCAGTACTTC. This chain links TRBV7-2 with TRBJ2-5, with 8 bases matching TRBD2. The length of the CDR3 is 18 residues. J gave up 0 bases and V 5 bases, and 14 bases lay outside the gene matches. CDR1 and CDR2 (germline): SGHTA, FQGNSA.

This clonotype was counted at least ten times. The rearrangement links TRBV6-1 to TRBJ2-2, with 9 bases aligning to TRBD1. CDR1 MNHNS and CDR2 SASEGT come from the germline V gene. Trimming at V came to 5 bases and at J to 6 bases, leaving 7 bases not matched to a gene. CDR3 length equals 15 residues. Here the CDR3 reads CASSKRQGESGELFF. The CDR3 bases are TGTGCCAGCAGTAAACGACAGGGGGAATCCGGGGAGCTGTTTTTT.

The genes are TRBV11-2 and TRBJ2-3, with 8 bases matching TRBD2. There are 16 residues in the CDR3. Germline lookup yields CDR1 SGHAT and CDR2 FQNNGV. The trim removed 5 bases at V and 2 bases at J, leaving 9 bases unmatched. The CDR3 sequence: CASSLQLAAFTDTQYF. CDR3 sequence (DNA): TGTGCCAGCAGCCTCCAACTAGCGGCGTTCACAGATACGCAGTATTTT.

J is TRBJ2-5 and V is TRBV20-1; perhaps TRBD1 as D (5 bases). V was cut by 3 bases and J by 4 bases, with 9 bases left in between. The germline V gene encodes CDR1 DFQATT and CDR2 SNEGSKA (reference sequence). The CDR3 is made up of 12 amino acids. Here the CDR3 DNA reads TGCAGTGCTAGGGACACCAGAGAGACCCAGTACTTC. It translates to CSARDTRETQYF.

The gene calls are TRBV7-9 and TRBJ2-1; 7 nucleotides line up with TRBD1. This CDR3 has 16 residues. Germline V CDR1 and CDR2: SEHNR, FQNEAQ (reference sequence). Trimming removed 5 bases from V and 4 bases from J; junction bases left unmatched: 11. CDR3 DNA: TGTGCCAGCAGCCCCCTGGACGGGACAGCGTACAATGAGCAGTTCTTC. The encoded protein is CASSPLDGTAYNEQFF. The full variable domain, its missing parts supplied by reference TRBV7-9 and TRBJ2-1, is DTGVSQNPRHKITKRGQNVTFRCDPISEHNRLYWYRQTLGQGPEFLTYFQNEAQLEKSRLLSDRFSAERPKGSFSTLEIQRTEQGDSAMYLCASSPLDGTAYNEQFFGPGTRLTVL.

This clonotype has more than one count but fewer than ten. The V and J genes are TRBV9 and TRBJ2-1, with TRBD2 identical over 9 bases. The ends lost 3 bases at V and 3 bases at J; junction bases unmatched: 7. Per germline, CDR1 SGDLS and CDR2 YYNGEE. This CDR3 is 16 amino acids long. The CDR3 is CASSGNLAGLYNEQFF. CDR3 nucleotides: TGTGCCAGCAGCGGGAACCTAGCGGGGCTCTACAATGAGCAGTTCTTC.

Of note for this clonotype: Just one base apart from a much larger clone, this may be a read error. The conserved phenylalanine or tryptophan is not found at the CDR3 terminus, so this likely reflects a read error. The DNA for the CDR3 is TGTGCCAGCAGCTTGGCGGACTCTGGAAACACCATATATTCT. Encoded protein: CASSLADSGNTIYS. The chain is built from TRBV5-4 and TRBJ1-3; unclear D gene. The V end lost 0 bases, the J end lost 0 bases, and 4 bases lay between the germline ends. This CDR3 comprises 14 residues. Looked up from germline, CDR1 is SGHNT and CDR2 is YYREEE (reference sequence).

This clonotype was observed at least ten times. Just one base apart from a much larger clone, this may be a read error. The rearrangement uses TRBV6-6 and TRBJ1-5; D is possibly TRBD1 (5 bases). Germline assignment: CDR1 MNHNY and CDR2 SVGAGI (reference sequence). The V end was cut by 7 bases, the J end by 5 bases, with 15 bases between. The CDR3 runs 14 residues. The CDR3 nucleotides read TGTGCCAGCAAACGCGGGACCGATCATCAGCCCCAGCATTTT. Protein: CASKRGTDHQPQHF.

This clonotype was seen only a few times. The chain links TRBV18 to TRBJ2-6; D remains unclear. The V end lost 2 bases, the J end lost 1 base, and 24 bases lay between the germline ends. The germline V gene encodes CDR1 KGHSH and CDR2 LQKENI. This CDR3 has 21 amino acids. CDR3 bases: TGTGCCAGCTCACCATTTGCCCCGTATGAATACGGTGGTTCTGGGGCCAACGTCCTGACTTTC. Protein sequence: CASSPFAPYEYGGSGANVLTF.

This clonotype was recorded at least ten times. The V gene is TRBV19, the J gene TRBJ1-5; 8 positions agree with TRBD1. Germline lookup yields CDR1 LNHDA and CDR2 SQIVND (reference sequence). Unmatched junction bases numbered 4, after V lost 0 bases and J lost 0 bases. The CDR3 has 17 amino acids. CDR3 amino acids: CASSIDAGQGSNQPQHF. In DNA, the CDR3 is TGTGCCAGTAGTATAGATGCAGGACAGGGTAGCAATCAGCCCCAGCATTTT.

About this clonotype: The CDR3 carries no conserved terminal phenylalanine or tryptophan, so it likely arises from a read error. The DNA is omitted, as the CDR3 cannot be located on it reliably, and the CDR3 follows TCRdb's listing. The rearrangement links TRBV6-6 to TRBJ1-6. The CDR3 region is 8 residues in length, termini included. CDR1 and CDR2 from the germline V gene are MNHNY and SVGAGI (reference sequence). The CDR3 reads CASSYYSE.

The J gene is TRBJ2-1, the V gene TRBV4-2, with 13 nucleotides matching TRBD2. CDR3 length: 19 amino acids. The trim removed 5 bases at V and 1 base at J, leaving 11 bases unmatched. Germline values: CDR1 LGHNA, CDR2 YNFKEQ. CDR3 region: CASSTRLAGGQTSYNEQFF. The CDR3 bases are TGTGCCAGCAGCACCCGACTAGCGGGAGGCCAAACTTCCTACAATGAGCAGTTCTTC.

The V and J genes are TRBV25-1 and TRBJ2-1; D may match TRBD1 or TRBD2 (7 bases each). V lost 4 bases and J lost 8, with 12 bases in between. Germline values: CDR1 MGHDK, CDR2 SYGVNS. The CDR3 totals 13 residues. The CDR3 region has the DNA TGTGCCAGCAGTGCCCCAGGGGGGGATGAGCAGTTCTTC. This gives the protein CASSAPGGDEQFF.

This clonotype was counted many times. The CDR3 nucleotides are TGTGCCAACTGGCCGGGACCCAGCACAGATACGCAGTATTTT. The encoded protein is CANWPGPSTDTQYF. The chain joins TRBV18 to TRBJ2-3, with D perhaps TRBD1 or TRBD2 (5 bases each). Trimming took off 10 bases at V and 0 bases at J, with 14 bases between the two ends. Germline V lookup: CDR1 KGHSH, CDR2 LQKENI. The CDR3 is 14 amino acids.

This clonotype was seen ten or more times. V usage is TRBV9 and J usage is TRBJ2-7; D may be TRBD1 (6 bases). The CDR3 covers 15 residues. Germline V gives CDR1 SGDLS, CDR2 YYNGEE. V lost 3 bases to trimming and J lost 2 bases, with 15 bases between them. The CDR3 sequence: CASSAGGGNAYEQYF. CDR3 in DNA: TGTGCCAGCAGCGCTGGGGGCGGAAACGCCTACGAGCAGTACTTC.

This clonotype has more than one count but fewer than ten. A much larger clone sits a single nucleotide away, making a read error possible. The V and J genes are TRBV6-6 and TRBJ1-3, with D maybe TRBD1 (6 bases). The CDR3 is 14 residues long. From germline, CDR1 is MNHNY and CDR2 SVGAGI (reference sequence). CDR3 protein: CASSYDLTGNTICF. CDR3 coding DNA: TGTGCCAGCAGTTACGATCTGACAGGAAACACCATATGTTTT.